These 5 T cell receptor beta chains came from one sample sequenced in a study of blood T cell repertoires in COVID-19. Here immunoSEQ multiplex PCR was the method, and the copy in TCRdb shows in-frame clones only, minus some. The sample shows about 300,000 clones, roughly 88% of them seen only once. Sequenced material: peripheral blood. All receptors derive from a young woman with COVID-19, enrolled during active disease.

The gene calls are TRBV5-4 and TRBJ2-1; possible D gene TRBD1, 5 bases. The V gene's germline CDR1 is SGHNT and CDR2 YYREEE (reference sequence). V gave up 5 bases and J gave up 4 bases, with 13 bases separating them. The CDR3 runs to 14 residues. The CDR3 coding sequence is TGTGCCAGCAGGGACCGGACAATTTACAATGAGCAGTTCTTC. Its translation is CASRDRTIYNEQFF.

The rearrangement links TRBV7-8 to TRBJ1-5; D not resolved. V gave up 1 base and J gave up 4 bases, with 8 bases separating them. The CDR3 has 14 residues. Germline CDR1 is SGHVS and CDR2 is FQNEAQ. CDR3: CASSLVPGNQPQHF. The CDR3 bases are TGTGCCAGCAGCTTAGTTCCGGGGAATCAGCCCCAGCATTTT. The complete variable domain, with remaining parts taken from reference TRBV7-8 and TRBJ1-5, reads GAGVSQSPRYKVAKRGQDVALRCDPISGHVSLFWYQQALGQGPEFLTYFQNEAQLDKSGLPSDRFFAERPEGSVSTLKIQRTQQEDSAVYLCASSLVPGNQPQHFGDGTRLSIL.

This clone was observed once. This sequence joins TRBV6-5 and TRBJ1-1; D possibly corresponds to TRBD1 (5 bases). This CDR3 region has 14 residues. Germline values: CDR1 MNHEY, CDR2 SVGAGI. Trimming stripped 7 bases from V and 2 bases from J, with 14 bases between. For the CDR3, the DNA is TGTGCCAGCAAACGACAGTACACCAACACTGAAGCTTTCTTT. It specifies CASKRQYTNTEAFF.

J is TRBJ2-7 and V is TRBV5-1, with 10 bases aligning to TRBD1. There are 15 residues in the CDR3. The V and J ends lost 7 bases and 5 bases, in that order; junction bases with no gene match: 12. CDR1 and CDR2 from the germline V gene are SGHRS and YFSETQ. Here the CDR3 DNA reads TGCGCCAGCGCGGTCGGGACAGGGGATTTCCACGAGCAGTACGTC. This gives the protein CASAVGTGDFHEQYV.

The chain couples TRBV2 to TRBJ2-3, with D hard to call. Germline CDR1 SNHLY, CDR2 FYNNEI. Trimming cost V 1 base and J 0 bases, with 8 bases left between them. The CDR3 runs to 15 residues. The CDR3 bases are TGTGCCAGCAGTGAAGAAACAGACAGCACAGATACGCAGTATTTT. Its protein is CASSEETDSTDTQYF.